The sequence of this TCR beta chain was determined in a study of CD8 T cells in Susac syndrome. Study-wide findings and caveats: The study conceded that its TCR sequencing and HLA analysis involved relatively few individuals.

Reverse transcription used roughly 0.45 to 1 ug RNA and random hexamers. TCR beta CDR3 was amplified by immunoSEQ multiplex PCR. This amplification extended across 54 Vbeta and 13 Jbeta segments. From the immunoSEQ multiplex PCR reads, TCRdb called clonotypes with MiXCR, one entry per CDR3 protein. Of around 140,000 distinct CDR3 sequences detected, approximately 93% appear once; the ten largest clones hold over 0.07%. CD8+ and CD4+ T cells from blood underwent TCR beta sequencing. This clonotype was detected once. What it binds is unknown. Germline V gene data show CDR1 as SEHNR and CDR2 as FQNEAQ (reference sequence). Trimming removed 5 bases from V and 12 bases from J, with 16 bases in between. This CDR3 spans 13 amino acids.

The receptor's source is a human donor in good health. The specimen sequenced was CD4+ T cells from PBMCs. The rearrangement links TRBV7-9 to TRBJ1-4; D unclear. The CDR3 DNA sequence: TGTGCCAGCAGCCCCGGGGAGGTTTCGGAACTGTTTTTT. It specifies CASSPGEVSELFF.